The rows below give T cell receptor beta chains drawn from one sample of a study of T cell responses to AZD1222 COVID-19 vaccine. TCRdb's copy holds only in-frame clones and misses some; the assay was immunoSEQ multiplex PCR. The sample has about 97,000 clones; about 88% are singletons. The sample in question was peripheral blood, obtained on day 0 of AZD1222 vaccination. The receptors originated from an adult in good health. Both conserved end residues are part of each CDR3. D genes are given only for firm matches. The size field is filled for only some rows; it gives once, few, many or a size class.

>TRBJ1-3|NA|TRBV2|NA
CASSGRRGFAGNTIYF
TGTGCCAGCAGTGGTCGCAGGGGTTTTGCTGGAAACACCATATATTTT
>TRBJ1-4|NA|TRBV5-6|NA
CASSLGGVNEKLFF
TGTGCCAGCAGCTTGGGGGGTGTCAATGAAAAACTGTTTTTT
>TRBJ1-5|NA|TRBV29-1|NA
CSVGGDQPQHF
TGCAGCGTTGGGGGAGATCAGCCCCAGCATTTT
>TRBJ2-2|NA|TRBV21-1|NA
CASSMPTGDTGELFF
TGTGCCAGCAGCATGCCGACAGGGGACACCGGGGAGCTGTTTTTT
>TRBJ1-2|TRBD1|TRBV19|NA
CASSILSGTGGSNYGYTF
TGTGCCAGTAGTATACTGTCTGGGACAGGGGGCTCTAACTATGGCTACACCTTC
>TRBJ1-5|NA|TRBV7-2|few
CASSFSEQPQHF
TGTGCCAGCAGCTTTTCAGAACAGCCCCAGCATTTT
>TRBJ2-1|NA|TRBV19|NA
CASSIEAYNEQFF
TGTGCCAGTAGTATAGAGGCCTACAATGAGCAGTTCTTC
>TRBJ1-2|NA|TRBV19|few
CASSITGASNYGYTF
TGTGCCAGTAGTATCACGGGGGCTTCTAACTATGGCTACACCTTC
>TRBJ1-6|TRBD1|TRBV2|NA
CASNPGTGVKSPLHF
TGTGCCAGCAATCCCGGGACAGGGGTGAAATCACCCCTCCACTTT
>TRBJ1-1|NA|TRBV18|NA
CASSPDYRAISTEAFF
TGTGCCAGCTCACCGGATTACAGGGCGATCAGCACTGAAGCTTTCTTT
>TRBJ1-5|TRBD1|TRBV19|NA
CASSPFGTGPHQPQHF
TGTGCCAGTAGTCCTTTTGGGACAGGGCCCCATCAGCCCCAGCATTTT
>TRBJ1-2|NA|TRBV29-1|NA
CSGGDNYGYTF
TGCAGCGGCGGGGATAACTATGGCTACACCTTC
>TRBJ2-5|NA|TRBV5-1|NA
CASSLTTGHLKYF
TGCGCCAGCAGCTTGACGACAGGACACTTGAAGTACTTC
>TRBJ1-3|TRBD1|TRBV19|NA
CASSKGQGRSGNTIYF
TGTGCCAGTAGTAAAGGACAGGGACGCTCTGGAAACACCATATATTTT
>TRBJ2-2|NA|TRBV18|NA
CASSPPREPGELFF
TGTGCCAGCTCACCACCTAGGGAACCCGGGGAGCTGTTTTTT
>TRBJ1-5|TRBD1|TRBV5-1|NA
CASSPGTGGNQPQHF
TGCGCCAGCAGCCCAGGGACAGGGGGCAATCAGCCCCAGCATTTT
>TRBJ1-1|NA|TRBV2|once
CASSDPLGIEAFF
TGTGCCAGCAGTGACCCCTTGGGCATTGAAGCTTTCTTT
>TRBJ1-1|NA|TRBV9|once
CASSVDQGREAFF
TGTGCCAGCAGCGTAGATCAGGGACGTGAAGCTTTCTTT
>TRBJ2-3|NA|TRBV4-1|NA
CASSKGYGDTQYF
TGCGCCAGCAGCAAGGGATACGGAGATACGCAGTATTTT
>TRBJ1-6|NA|TRBV27|NA
CASRGTGSSYNSPLHF
TGTGCCAGCAGAGGAACCGGGAGCTCCTATAATTCACCCCTCCACTTT
>TRBJ1-2|NA|TRBV29-1|NA
CSVGNWEGGYGYGYTF
TGCAGCGTTGGCAATTGGGAGGGCGGCTATGGCTATGGCTACACCTTC
>TRBJ2-7|TRBD2|TRBV5-4|NA
CASSFMSGGAYEQYF
TGTGCCAGCAGCTTTATGAGCGGGGGGGCCTACGAGCAGTACTTC
>TRBJ2-3|NA|TRBV5-1|NA
CASSLGNPTDTQYF
TGCGCCAGCAGCTTGGGAAACCCCACAGATACGCAGTATTTT
>TRBJ1-2|NA|TRBV19|NA
CASEGIYGYTF
TGTGCCAGCGAGGGAATTTATGGCTACACCTTC
>TRBJ1-4|NA|TRBV4-1|NA
CASSQGTPLRDEKLFF
TGCGCCAGCAGCCAAGGGACACCCCTAAGGGATGAAAAACTGTTTTTT
>TRBJ2-7|TRBD1|TRBV7-9|NA
CASSATGGRIEQYF
TGTGCCAGCAGCGCCACAGGGGGACGGATCGAGCAGTACTTC
>TRBJ2-2|TRBD2|TRBV28|NA
CASSSRDYFAGELFF
TGTGCCAGCAGTTCCCGGGACTATTTTGCCGGGGAGCTGTTTTTT
>TRBJ1-5|NA|TRBV3-1/TRBV3-2|NA
CASSQIGQPQHF
TGTGCCAGCAGCCAAATAGGACAGCCCCAGCATTTT
>TRBJ1-1|TRBD1|TRBV6-5|NA
CASNKDRGGSTEAFF
TGTGCCAGCAACAAAGACAGGGGAGGAAGCACTGAAGCTTTCTTT
>TRBJ1-4|NA|TRBV4-1|NA
CASSQETVAASEKLFF
TGCGCCAGCAGCCAAGAGACGGTAGCGGCCTCGGAAAAACTGTTTTTT
>TRBJ1-5|NA|TRBV28|NA
CASSSYRGRNQPQHF
TGTGCCAGCAGTTCCTACCGGGGCCGCAATCAGCCCCAGCATTTT
>TRBJ1-5|NA|TRBV7-2|NA
CASSSRTYQPQHF
TGTGCCAGCAGCTCGAGAACCTATCAGCCCCAGCATTTT
>TRBJ1-3|NA|TRBV5-1|NA
CASSLVGLSGNTIYF
TGCGCCAGCAGCTTGGTGGGACTCTCTGGAAACACCATATATTTT
>TRBJ1-6|NA|TRBV7-2|NA
CASSSDRSINSPLHF
TGTGCCAGCAGCTCCGATCGGAGTATTAATTCACCCCTCCACTTT
>TRBJ2-3|TRBD2|TRBV15|NA
CATSRTLAGDTDTQYF
TGTGCCACCAGCAGGACACTAGCGGGGGACACAGATACGCAGTATTTT
>TRBJ2-1|TRBD2|TRBV18|NA
CASSPRERGAYEQFF
TGTGCCAGCTCACCTAGAGAGCGGGGGGCCTATGAGCAGTTCTTC
>TRBJ1-1|NA|TRBV11-3|NA
CASSNEQNTEAFF
TGTGCCAGCAGCAACGAACAGAACACTGAAGCTTTCTTT
>TRBJ2-7|TRBD1|TRBV7-2|NA
CASSGQGVGSYEQYF
TGTGCCAGCAGCGGACAGGGGGTGGGCTCCTACGAGCAGTACTTC
>TRBJ2-5|NA|TRBV11-3|NA
CASSQDGGKETQYF
TGTGCCAGCAGCCAGGACGGAGGGAAAGAGACCCAGTACTTC
>TRBJ2-5|TRBD2|TRBV18|NA
CARPRLGGSGAPETQYF
TGTGCCCGCCCACGACTCGGGGGTAGCGGGGCGCCGGAGACCCAGTACTTC
>TRBJ1-1|NA|TRBV14|NA
CASSPLGFTEAFF
TGTGCCAGCAGCCCCCTGGGGTTCACTGAAGCTTTCTTT
>TRBJ1-5|NA|TRBV6-5|NA
CASKEGPNQPQHF
TGTGCCAGCAAGGAGGGACCTAATCAGCCCCAGCATTTT
>TRBJ1-6|TRBD1|TRBV15|NA
CATSRVRDSNSPLHF
TGTGCCACCAGCAGAGTTAGGGACAGCAATTCACCCCTCCACTTT
>TRBJ2-2|NA|TRBV6-5|NA
CASTTGTGELFF
TGTGCCAGCACCACAGGCACCGGGGAGCTGTTTTTT
>TRBJ2-7|NA|TRBV11-3|many
CASSLGGSYEQYF
TGTGCCAGCAGCTTAGGGGGCAGCTACGAGCAGTACTTC
>TRBJ1-1|NA|TRBV5-1|NA
CASSFGQVNTEAFF
TGCGCCAGCAGCTTTGGGCAGGTGAACACTGAAGCTTTCTTT
>TRBJ2-6|NA|TRBV14|NA
CASSQDWGKSGANVLTF
TGTGCCAGCAGCCAAGATTGGGGGAAGTCTGGGGCCAACGTCCTGACTTTC
>TRBJ2-7|NA|TRBV29-1|NA
CSVETGRGRSYEQYF
TGCAGCGTTGAAACTGGTCGGGGAAGGTCCTACGAGCAGTACTTC
>TRBJ2-7|TRBD1|TRBV18|NA
CASSPIGQGAYEQYF
TGTGCCAGCTCACCTATAGGACAGGGGGCCTACGAGCAGTACTTC
>TRBJ1-2|NA|TRBV28|NA
CAISSPMNPPSEGYTF
TGTGCCATTTCCTCACCGATGAACCCCCCATCTGAAGGCTACACCTTC
>TRBJ1-6|NA|TRBV30|NA
CAWSGGLNNSPLHF
TGTGCCTGGTCCGGGGGCCTTAATAATTCACCCCTCCACTTT
>TRBJ2-1|TRBD2|TRBV5-1|NA
CASSLVGGVSYNEQFF
TGCGCCAGCAGCTTGGTCGGGGGGGTATCCTACAATGAGCAGTTCTTC
>TRBJ2-1|TRBD2|TRBV7-6|NA
CASSLFSGGRLFF
TGTGCCAGCAGCTTATTTAGCGGGGGGCGGCTGTTCTTC
>TRBJ2-2|NA|TRBV7-9|NA
CASSFPGAFTGELFF
TGTGCCAGCAGCTTTCCGGGGGCGTTCACCGGGGAGCTGTTTTTT
>TRBJ1-1|NA|TRBV6-2/TRBV6-3|NA
CASSYNPSTRQNTEAFF
TGTGCCAGCAGTTACAACCCCTCGACAAGGCAGAACACTGAAGCTTTCTTT
>TRBJ2-3|TRBD1|TRBV4-1|NA
CASSQEIAGTGVDTQYF
TGCGCCAGCAGCCAAGAAATCGCCGGGACAGGGGTGGATACGCAGTATTTT
>TRBJ1-1|NA|TRBV12-5|NA
CASVGVGYTEAFF
TGTGCTAGTGTGGGGGTTGGGTACACTGAAGCTTTCTTT
>TRBJ1-6|NA|TRBV3-1/TRBV3-2|NA
CASSQVAYNSPLHF
TGTGCCAGCAGCCAAGTCGCTTATAATTCACCCCTCCACTTT